This T cell receptor beta chain was retrieved from a study of Ad26.COV2.S vaccination and SARS-CoV-2 variants. Libraries were prepared by immunoSEQ multiplex PCR; TCRdb keeps only in-frame clonotypes and omits some of them. The sample lists 300,000 to 450,000 clones; 92% were seen once. This clone has only one observation. The germline V gene has CDR1 SGHDN and CDR2 FVKESK. This CDR3 has 13 residues. V was trimmed by 2 bases and J by 9 bases, leaving 11 bases between them. The chain employs TRBV14 and TRBJ2-1; D gene ambiguous. This receptor was obtained from a human donor who had recovered from COVID-19. The specimen was peripheral blood, collected after recovery from COVID-19. CDR3 loop: CASSQRLFAEQFF. Written as DNA, the CDR3 is TGTGCCAGCAGCCAAAGGCTTTTCGCTGAGCAGTTCTTC.